This T cell receptor beta chain was profiled in a study of spatial heterogeneity in lung cancer. Looking at the study overall: Averaged across combinations, each unique TCR and UMI pairing appeared more than ten times in raw reads, which were uncorrected.

The table lists this clonotype with many counts. The CDR3 spans 13 residues. CDR1 and CDR2 from the germline V gene are MDHEN and SYDVKM. V lost 8 bases to trimming and J lost 3 bases, with 11 bases between them. TCRdb processed the 5' RACE reads anew with MiXCR; each CDR3 protein has one entry. This sample has roughly 25,000 distinct CDR3 sequences, with 9.5% to 15% found just once. The time point denotes: sample taken at primary tumor resection. Unsorted tumor, nontumor lung tissue or cryopreserved PBMC supplied the whole RNA. The sequenced sample was PBMCs, obtained at surgery. This sequence originates from a female donor with early-stage non-small cell lung cancer. The gene calls are TRBV28 and TRBJ1-5, with D possibly being TRBD1 (6 bases). In nucleotides, the CDR3 is TGTGCCAGCGGGGGACATGACAATCAGCCCCAGCATTTT. The encoded protein is CASGGHDNQPQHF.